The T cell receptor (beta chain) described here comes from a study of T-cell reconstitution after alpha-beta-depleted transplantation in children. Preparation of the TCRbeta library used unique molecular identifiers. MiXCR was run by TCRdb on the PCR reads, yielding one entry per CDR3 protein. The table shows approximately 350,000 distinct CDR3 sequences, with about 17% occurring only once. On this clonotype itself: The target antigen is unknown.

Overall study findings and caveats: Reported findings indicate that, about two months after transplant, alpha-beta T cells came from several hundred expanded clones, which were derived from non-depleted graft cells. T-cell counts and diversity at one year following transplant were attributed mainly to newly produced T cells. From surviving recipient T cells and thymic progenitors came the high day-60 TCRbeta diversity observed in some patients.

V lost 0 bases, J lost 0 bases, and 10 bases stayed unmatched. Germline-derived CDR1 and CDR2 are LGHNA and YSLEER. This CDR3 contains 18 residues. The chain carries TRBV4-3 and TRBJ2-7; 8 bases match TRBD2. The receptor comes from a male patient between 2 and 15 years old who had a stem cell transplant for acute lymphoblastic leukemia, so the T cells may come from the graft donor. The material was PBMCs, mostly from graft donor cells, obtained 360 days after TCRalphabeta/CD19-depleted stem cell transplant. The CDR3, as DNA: TGCGCCAGCAGCCAAGACTCGGGAGGGCCGAAGTCCTCCTACGAGCAGTACTTC. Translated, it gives CASSQDSGGPKSSYEQYF.